This record looks at one T cell receptor beta chain sequence and its context. This CDR3 has 18 amino acids. Trimming cost V 5 bases and J 5 bases; bases outside gene matches: 15. Germline V gene data show CDR1 as MNHNY and CDR2 as SVGAGI (reference sequence). The data belong to a study of blood T cell repertoires in COVID-19. Study at large: PBMCs, B-cell-depleted T cells, or T cells provided the cDNA or gDNA that made up the material.

TCRdb's table, derived via immunoSEQ multiplex PCR, lists solely in-frame clones and lacks some. This sample carries 95,000 to 150,000 clones, 70% to 85% of them seen once, and the ten largest clones take more than 4.5%. This chain links TRBV6-6 with TRBJ2-1, with 10 nucleotides matching TRBD1. This TCR came from a woman between 65 and 79 years old with acute or convalescent COVID-19. Sequenced: peripheral blood. The CDR3 DNA is TGTGCCAGCAGTCCACCCGGGACAGGGGATGGCCGTAACAATGAGCAGTTCTTC. This codes for CASSPPGTGDGRNNEQFF.